Shown below are 25 T cell receptor beta chains from a single sample sequenced in a study of CD8 T cells in ankylosing spondylitis. Broader study findings: A TCR beta motif made of eight highly homologous variants seemed typical of ankylosing spondylitis blood.

These TCRs' antigens remain unknown. TCRdb redid the calling of the 5' RACE reads with MiXCR, one entry per CDR3 protein. The sample shows over 400,000 distinct CDR3 sequences, about 25% of them seen only once. The sample comprised blood, either unsorted or a sorted T cell fraction (not recorded which). The receptor source for this set is a male donor with ankylosing spondylitis.

The V call is TRBV2, the J call TRBJ2-3; no clear D. The germline V gene encodes CDR1 SNHLY and CDR2 FYNNEI. V was shortened by 5 bases and J by 5 bases, with 11 bases between the two germline ends. This CDR3 has 13 residues. CDR3 sequence (DNA): TGTGCCAGCAGTTGGGCCGAAGAAGATACGCAGTATTTT. This sequence encodes CASSWAEEDTQYF.

The chain is built from TRBV5-1 and TRBJ2-5; TRBD2 aligns across 11 bases. There are 16 residues in the CDR3. Germline V gene sequence: CDR1 SGHRS, CDR2 YFSETQ. The junction had 15 bases not matched to a gene; V was cut back by 7 bases and J by 7 bases. The CDR3 region is CASSSGGTSGTGTQYF. The CDR3 DNA follows: TGCGCCAGCTCATCTGGGGGGACTAGCGGAACTGGGACCCAGTACTTC.

This clonotype was counted a few times. The rearrangement links TRBV7-2 to TRBJ2-5, with D tentatively TRBD2 (5 bases). Trimming removed 2 bases from V and 1 base from J, with 8 bases in between. Germline V gene sequence: CDR1 SGHTA, CDR2 FQGNSA. This CDR3 contains 14 residues. In nucleotides, the CDR3 is TGTGCCAGCAGCTTATGGCTAGCCCAAGAGACCCAGTACTTC. Translated: CASSLWLAQETQYF. The full variable domain, rest sourced from reference TRBV7-2 and TRBJ2-5, is GAGVSQSPSNKVTEKGKDVELRCDPISGHTALYWYRQSLGQGLEFLIYFQGNSAPDKSGLPSDRFSAERTGGSVSTLTIQRTQQEDSAVYLCASSLWLAQETQYFGPGTRLLVL.

The CDR3 nucleotides are TGTGCCAGCAGTTACGGGACTAGCGGGGGAAACAATGAGCAGTTCTTC. Protein sequence: CASSYGTSGGNNEQFF. V usage is TRBV6-5 and J usage is TRBJ2-1; 14 nucleotides align to TRBD2. CDR3 size: 16 residues. Looked up from germline, CDR1 is MNHEY and CDR2 is SVGAGI. J lost 5 bases, V lost 2 bases, and 2 bases had no gene match.

This clonotype was picked up one time. V usage is TRBV24-1 and J usage is TRBJ2-1, with D maybe TRBD2 (5 bases). The CDR3 is 14 amino acids. The V gene's germline CDR1 is KGHDR and CDR2 SFDVKD. Between the trimmed V and J ends, which lost 7 bases and 4 bases, there was a span of 13 bases. The CDR3 reads CATRGANPYNEQFF. The CDR3, as DNA: TGTGCCACCAGGGGAGCCAACCCTTACAATGAGCAGTTCTTC.

This rearrangement joins TRBV7-2 to TRBJ2-3; 7 positions match TRBD2. The CDR3 runs 17 residues. Unmatched junction bases numbered 17, after V lost 4 bases and J lost 7 bases. Germline CDR1 reads SGHTA; CDR2 reads FQGNSA. As DNA, the CDR3 is TGTGCCAGCAGCTCCCTCCCACTAGCGCGGGTGTCTAATACGCAGTATTTT. Its protein is CASSSLPLARVSNTQYF.

The chain carries TRBV20-1 and TRBJ2-1; maybe TRBD2 (5 bases). Germline values: CDR1 DFQATT, CDR2 SNEGSKA (reference sequence). V dropped 6 bases and J dropped 7 bases, with 13 bases sitting between them. The length of the CDR3 is 12 residues. CDR3: CSAAGMTNEQFF. DNA for the CDR3: TGCAGTGCGGCCGGGATGACGAATGAGCAGTTCTTC.

This clonotype occurred a few times. The chain uses TRBV7-9 and TRBJ1-1, with 9 nucleotides matching TRBD1. CDR3 length equals 16 residues. Trimming took 4 bases from V and 1 from J; bases not matched to a gene: 7. Germline lookup yields CDR1 SEHNR and CDR2 FQNEAQ (reference sequence). DNA of the CDR3: TGTGCCAGCAGCTCTCGATGGACAGGGGAGAACACTGAAGCTTTCTTT. This encodes CASSSRWTGENTEAFF.

J is TRBJ2-1 and V is TRBV12-3 or TRBV12-4; tentatively, D is TRBD1 or TRBD2 (5 bases each). This CDR3 contains 16 residues. V was cut by 5 bases and J by 0 bases, with 14 bases left in between. The CDR3 DNA follows: TGTGCCAGCAGTAGGGGAGAGGGGCCCTCCTACAATGAGCAGTTCTTC. It encodes CASSRGEGPSYNEQFF.

The CDR3 is CASSYKGQGVTDTQYF. The CDR3 DNA is TGTGCCAGCAGCTATAAGGGACAGGGGGTCACAGATACGCAGTATTTT. The V and J genes are TRBV11-2 and TRBJ2-3, with TRBD1 matching over 11 bases. The length of the CDR3 is 16 residues. The germline V gene has CDR1 SGHAT and CDR2 FQNNGV. J gave up 2 bases and V 4 bases, and 5 bases lay outside the gene matches.

The J gene is TRBJ1-5, the V gene TRBV4-1; D ambiguous. The CDR3 consists of 16 residues. V lost 1 base and J lost 1, with 11 bases in between. Germline V gene data show CDR1 as MGHRA and CDR2 as YSYEKL. CDR3 sequence reads: CASSQGHSTSNQPQHF. The DNA for the CDR3 is TGCGCCAGCAGCCAAGGGCACAGTACCAGCAATCAGCCCCAGCATTTT.

The sample holds a few counts of this clonotype. The gene calls are TRBV18 and TRBJ2-3, with D possibly matching TRBD1 (6 bases). The CDR3 contains 16 residues. Germline V lookup: CDR1 KGHSH, CDR2 LQKENI. Trimming cost V 6 bases and J 3 bases, with 19 bases left between them. CDR3 sequence reads: CASSLSTGRGTDTQYF. In DNA, the CDR3 is TGTGCCAGCTCCCTGTCGACGGGCAGGGGAACAGATACGCAGTATTTT.

This clonotype has only a few counts. The rearrangement uses TRBV25-1 and TRBJ2-6; TRBD1 agrees at 7 bases. J was trimmed by 3 bases and V by 6 bases; bases with no gene match: 5. The CDR3 length is 15 residues. The germline V gene encodes CDR1 MGHDK and CDR2 SYGVNS. The CDR3 DNA follows: TGTGCCAGCAGCCAGACAGGGCTTGGGGCCAACGTCCTGACTTTC. Protein sequence: CASSQTGLGANVLTF.

V gene TRBV20-1 combines with J gene TRBJ1-5; tentative D call: TRBD1 (5 bases). V gave up 3 bases and J gave up 0 bases, with 9 bases separating them. Per the germline V gene, CDR1 is DFQATT and CDR2 is SNEGSKA (reference sequence). The CDR3 runs 14 residues. Here the CDR3 reads CSARGGNSNQPQHF. For the CDR3, the DNA is TGCAGTGCTAGGGGGGGGAATAGCAATCAGCCCCAGCATTTT.

This chain joins TRBV7-9 and TRBJ2-1; TRBD2 matches at 7 bases. Germline V gene sequence: CDR1 SEHNR, CDR2 FQNEAQ (reference sequence). The CDR3 covers 15 residues. The ends lost 5 bases at V and 9 bases at J; junction bases unmatched: 13. The CDR3 loop reads CASSTSSGRGFEQFF. The CDR3 DNA is TGTGCCAGCAGCACCTCTAGCGGTCGGGGCTTTGAGCAGTTCTTC.

The rearrangement links TRBV5-1 to TRBJ1-2; 7 bases line up with TRBD1. Germline V gives CDR1 SGHRS, CDR2 YFSETQ. J gave up 2 bases and V 3 bases, and 10 bases lay outside the gene matches. The CDR3 extends over 16 amino acids. This CDR3 is CASSSLTGALNYGYTF. Here the CDR3 DNA reads TGCGCCAGCAGCTCCCTAACAGGGGCTCTAAACTATGGCTACACCTTC.

The table lists this clonotype with a few counts. This chain joins TRBV6-6 and TRBJ1-2; D call uncertain. This CDR3 region has 13 residues. The germline V gene has CDR1 MNHNY and CDR2 SVGAGI (reference sequence). Between the trimmed V and J ends, which lost 0 bases and 0 bases, there was a span of 2 bases. The CDR3: CASSYSPNYGYTF. The CDR3 bases are TGTGCCAGCAGTTACTCGCCTAACTATGGCTACACCTTC.

This clonotype was counted only a few times. The rearrangement links TRBV7-9 to TRBJ2-3; 7 bases align to TRBD2. Germline values: CDR1 SEHNR, CDR2 FQNEAQ (reference sequence). Trimming removed 8 bases from V and 6 bases from J; junction bases left unmatched: 8. The CDR3 runs to 13 residues. CDR3: CASELAGVDTQYF. The CDR3 DNA is TGTGCCAGCGAACTCGCGGGAGTGGATACGCAGTATTTT.

The chain links TRBV29-1 to TRBJ2-5, with 8 bases that match TRBD1. Germline-derived CDR1 and CDR2 are SQVTM and ANQGSEA. CDR3 length equals 13 residues. J lost 5 bases, V lost 6 bases, and 8 bases had no gene match. The DNA of the CDR3 is TGCAGCGTAGGGCAGGGGGCGGGGGAGACCCAGTACTTC. Translated: CSVGQGAGETQYF.

This clonotype was counted a few times. The rearrangement links TRBV20-1 to TRBJ2-5; D ambiguous. This CDR3 region has 12 residues. The germline V gene encodes CDR1 DFQATT and CDR2 SNEGSKA (reference sequence). V was trimmed by 2 bases and J by 5 bases, leaving 9 bases between them. The CDR3 loop is CSARTRVETQYF. CDR3 nucleotide sequence: TGCAGTGCTAGAACTCGGGTGGAGACCCAGTACTTC.

CDR3 residues: CSASKVGAYIQYF. CDR3 nucleotides: TGCAGTGCTAGCAAAGTGGGCGCCTACATTCAGTACTTC. This chain joins TRBV20-1 and TRBJ2-4; the D is unclear. The CDR3 runs to 13 residues. Germline CDR1 reads DFQATT; CDR2 reads SNEGSKA (reference sequence). With 3 bases removed from V and 8 bases from J, the gap between germline ends came to 14 bases.

The chain employs TRBV12-3 or TRBV12-4 and TRBJ2-2; D ambiguous. The CDR3 has 14 amino acids. V shed 2 bases and J shed 5 bases, with 9 bases lying between them. Here the CDR3 DNA reads TGTGCCAGCAGTTTACTGCGGCAGACCGGGGAGCTGTTTTTT. It specifies CASSLLRQTGELFF.

J is TRBJ1-1 and V is TRBV2; no definite D call. Germline values: CDR1 SNHLY, CDR2 FYNNEI. The CDR3 is made up of 13 amino acids. V lost 7 bases and J 0 bases, leaving 9 bases between the germline ends. The CDR3 sequence: CASKREVNTEAFF. CDR3 bases: TGTGCCAGCAAGAGGGAGGTGAACACTGAAGCTTTCTTT.

This chain uses TRBV20-1 with TRBJ2-1; TRBD1 agrees at 9 bases. This CDR3 has 15 amino acids. Germline V gene lookup returns CDR1 DFQATT and CDR2 SNEGSKA (reference sequence). Trimming removed 2 bases from V and 4 bases from J; junction bases left unmatched: 6. This CDR3 is CSARMDRGLYNEQFF. CDR3 nucleotides: TGCAGTGCTAGAATGGACAGGGGCCTATACAATGAGCAGTTCTTC.

The genes are TRBV5-1 and TRBJ1-3; the D is unclear. Per germline, CDR1 SGHRS and CDR2 YFSETQ. The V and J ends lost 5 bases and 0 bases respectively, with 6 bases between them. This CDR3 has 13 amino acids. The CDR3 DNA reads as TGCGCCAGCAGATTGAGCTCTGGAAACACCATATATTTT. This sequence encodes CASRLSSGNTIYF.